This T cell receptor beta chain was retrieved from a study of CXCR3-negative and CXCR3-positive naive CD8 T cells. The germline V gene encodes CDR1 SEHNR and CDR2 FQNEAQ (reference sequence). The CDR3 length is 16 residues. UMI labels and 5' RACE were used to prepare the TRB cDNA libraries. From its re-call of the 5' RACE reads, TCRdb lists each CDR3 protein once, without DNA. This listing includes 100,000 to 150,000 distinct CDR3 sequences. The sequencing input was naive CXCR3- CD8+ T cells from blood. As to subset: CD45RO-CCR7+CD27+CD95- naive CD8+ T cells lacking CXCR3 (TNR3-). The TCR comes from a human donor in good health. Some clones in this sample may be carry-over from other donors' samples. V usage is TRBV7-9 and J usage is TRBJ2-3; TCRdb names TRBD1, which stays unverified in the absence of DNA. The CDR3 here is CASSRGQGFGTDTQYF.